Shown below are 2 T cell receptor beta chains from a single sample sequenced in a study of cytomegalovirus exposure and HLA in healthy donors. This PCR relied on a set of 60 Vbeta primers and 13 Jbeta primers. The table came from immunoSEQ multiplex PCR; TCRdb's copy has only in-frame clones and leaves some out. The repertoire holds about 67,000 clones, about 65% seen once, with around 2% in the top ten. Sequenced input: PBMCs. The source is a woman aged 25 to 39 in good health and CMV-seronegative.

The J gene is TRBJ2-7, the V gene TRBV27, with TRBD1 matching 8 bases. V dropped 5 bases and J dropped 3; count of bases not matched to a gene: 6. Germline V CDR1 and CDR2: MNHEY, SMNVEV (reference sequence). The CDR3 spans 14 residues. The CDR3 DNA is TGTGCCAGCAGTGCAACGGGACAGGACTACGAGCAGTACTTC. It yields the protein CASSATGQDYEQYF.

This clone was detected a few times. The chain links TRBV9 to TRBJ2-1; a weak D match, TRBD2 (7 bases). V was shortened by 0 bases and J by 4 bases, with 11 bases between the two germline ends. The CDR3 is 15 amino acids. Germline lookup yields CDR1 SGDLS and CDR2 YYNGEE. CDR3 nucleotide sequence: TGTGCCAGCAGCGTAGTAGGGGGGGGGTACAATGAGCAGTTCTTC. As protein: CASSVVGGGYNEQFF.